Listed here are 24 T cell receptor beta chains from one sample, sequenced in a study of T cells in Graves' hyperthyroidism and ophthalmopathy. It was RNA transcripts that yielded the amplified TCR beta CDR3 regions. An initial round of RT-PCR targeting the TCR CDR3 relied on the HTBI primer set. TCRdb processed the multiplex PCR reads anew with MiXCR; each CDR3 protein has one entry. The profile shows about 290,000 distinct CDR3 sequences, 13% of them singletons. Sequenced input: blood. The receptors derive from a woman aged 30 to 39 with Graves' hyperthyroidism that later progressed to Graves' ophthalmopathy.

The J gene is TRBJ1-4, the V gene TRBV7-8; D remains ambiguous. Trimming stripped 4 bases from V and 3 bases from J, with 12 bases between. Germline loops: CDR1 SGHVS, CDR2 FQNEAQ. The CDR3 runs to 15 residues. The CDR3 loop reads CASSSQSAANEKLFF. The CDR3 DNA is TGTGCCAGCAGCTCCCAGTCTGCGGCTAATGAAAAACTGTTTTTT.

J is TRBJ1-1 and V is TRBV3-1, with D hard to call. V was shortened by 5 bases and J by 1 base, with 11 bases between the two germline ends. CDR3 length equals 14 residues. Germline lookup yields CDR1 LGHDT and CDR2 YNNKEL (reference sequence). Written as DNA, the CDR3 is TGTGCCAGCAGCTGGGCGAAACGGAACACTGAAGCTTTCTTT. As protein: CASSWAKRNTEAFF.

This clonotype was seen only a few times. The J gene is TRBJ2-1, the V gene TRBV4-2, with 12 bases identical to TRBD2. The V gene's germline CDR1 is LGHNA and CDR2 YNFKEQ. The ends lost 0 bases at V and 6 bases at J; junction bases unmatched: 9. The CDR3 runs 18 residues. The DNA of the CDR3 is TGTGCCAGCAGCCAAGAAATACCCGGGACTAGCGGGTTCAATGAGCAGTTCTTC. Encoded protein: CASSQEIPGTSGFNEQFF.

This clonotype appeared a few times. The gene calls are TRBV10-3 and TRBJ2-7; a weak D match, TRBD2 (5 bases). V was shortened by 11 bases and J by 1 base, with 15 bases between the two germline ends. CDR1 is ENHRY and CDR2 is SYGVKD in the germline V gene. The CDR3 covers 13 residues. CDR3 DNA sequence: TGTGCCTCGGGCACGGAGGTTTCCTACGAGCAGTACTTC. Translated: CASGTEVSYEQYF.

This clonotype appeared many times. The CDR3 here is CSARDRVAGEYGEQFF. The DNA for the CDR3 is TGCAGTGCTAGAGATCGGGTAGCGGGAGAGTACGGTGAGCAGTTCTTC. The chain is built from TRBV20-1 and TRBJ2-1; 9 bases map to TRBD2. Trimming at V came to 0 bases and at J to 9 bases, leaving 12 bases not matched to a gene. The germline gives CDR1 DFQATT, CDR2 SNEGSKA (reference sequence). The CDR3 consists of 16 residues.

This clonotype was recorded at least ten times. The chain recombines TRBV28 with TRBJ1-6, with 7 bases matching TRBD1. Germline V gives CDR1 MDHEN, CDR2 SYDVKM. This CDR3 region has 14 residues. Trimming at V came to 5 bases and at J to 17 bases, leaving 15 bases not matched to a gene. CDR3 sequence (DNA): TGTGCCAGCAGTCTGGCCCTTGGGACAGCAAAGTTCCACTTT. This codes for CASSLALGTAKFHF.

This clonotype was seen many times. J is TRBJ2-1 and V is TRBV27; D is uncertain. Trimming shortened V by 0 bases and J by 0 bases, and 9 bases separated the two germline ends. This CDR3 is built from 16 residues. Germline values: CDR1 MNHEY, CDR2 SMNVEV (reference sequence). The CDR3 protein is CASSLSATASYNEQFF. The CDR3 nucleotides are TGTGCCAGCAGTTTATCGGCAACCGCCTCCTACAATGAGCAGTTCTTC.

This sequence joins TRBV5-8 and TRBJ1-5; D is possibly TRBD1 (6 bases). Germline-derived CDR1 and CDR2 are SGHTS and YDEGEE. V was trimmed by 2 bases and J by 2 bases, leaving 17 bases between them. The CDR3 is 17 amino acids. The CDR3 DNA is TGTGCCAGCAGCTTAAGTGTAGGGGGACGGGGCAATCAGCCCCAGCATTTT. Residues: CASSLSVGGRGNQPQHF.

This clonotype was seen a handful of times. This rearrangement joins TRBV4-2 to TRBJ2-1; D is uncertain. The CDR3 has 15 residues. The V end lost 1 base, the J end lost 8 bases, and 15 bases lay between the germline ends. Germline CDR1 reads LGHNA; CDR2 reads YNFKEQ. CDR3 nucleotide sequence: TGTGCCAGCAGCCAAGTCGGTATATCGGCCGATGAGCAGTTCTTC. As protein: CASSQVGISADEQFF.

This clonotype was observed at least ten times. The chain couples TRBV28 to TRBJ1-2; D call uncertain. CDR1 is MDHEN, CDR2 SYDVKM, per germline. The V end was cut by 4 bases, the J end by 8 bases, with 11 bases between. The CDR3 has 12 amino acids. CDR3 loop: CASSSLPRGYTF. DNA of the CDR3: TGTGCCAGCAGTTCCCTCCCCCGCGGCTACACCTTC.

This clonotype was seen at least ten times. This chain links TRBV10-3 with TRBJ2-3; maybe TRBD2 (6 bases). Germline CDR1 reads ENHRY; CDR2 reads SYGVKD. This CDR3 spans 12 amino acids. The CDR3 region has the DNA TGTGCATCTAGCGCCTCTTCAGATACGCAGTATTTT. It translates to CASSASSDTQYF.

This clonotype was observed many times. The gene calls are TRBV27 and TRBJ2-1; TRBD2 matches 7 bases. CDR1 is MNHEY, CDR2 SMNVEV, per germline (reference sequence). This CDR3 has 18 amino acids. V lost 3 bases, J lost 7 bases, and 18 bases stayed unmatched. The CDR3 is CASSLPLRSSGGQNEQFF. In nucleotides, the CDR3 is TGTGCCAGCAGTTTGCCCCTGCGATCTAGCGGAGGTCAGAATGAGCAGTTCTTC.

This clonotype appeared many times. The chain combines TRBV28 with TRBJ1-2; D unclear. The germline V gene has CDR1 MDHEN and CDR2 SYDVKM. Trimming cost V 6 bases and J 2 bases, with 25 bases left between them. This CDR3 is built from 18 residues. The CDR3 reads CASSSIVVYTSRNYGYTF. The CDR3 DNA sequence: TGTGCCAGCAGCTCCATTGTGGTATACACTTCCCGCAACTATGGCTACACCTTC.

This chain links TRBV7-2 with TRBJ1-2; unclear D gene. The V end lost 5 bases, the J end lost 2 bases, and 9 bases lay between the germline ends. The CDR3 runs 13 residues. Germline loops: CDR1 SGHTA, CDR2 FQGNSA. CDR3 protein: CASSSRRNYGYTF. CDR3 DNA: TGTGCCAGCAGCAGCCGACGGAACTATGGCTACACCTTC.

This clonotype was recorded at least ten times. This rearrangement joins TRBV12-3 or TRBV12-4 to TRBJ2-1; a possible D gene is TRBD2 (6 bases). This CDR3 comprises 14 residues. V shed 0 bases and J shed 12 bases, with 15 bases lying between them. The CDR3 region is CASSLAGQSGRQFF. CDR3 in DNA: TGTGCCAGCAGTTTAGCGGGGCAAAGCGGGCGGCAGTTCTTC.

The chain recombines TRBV2 with TRBJ1-5; no firm D call. This CDR3 has 18 amino acids. CDR1 is SNHLY and CDR2 is FYNNEI in the germline V gene. V was shortened by 2 bases and J by 0 bases, with 17 bases between the two germline ends. In DNA, the CDR3 is TGTGCCAGCAGTGAAAGAGCAGGTCACGCCGATAGCAATCAGCCCCAGCATTTT. This encodes CASSERAGHADSNQPQHF.

At least ten counts were recorded for this clonotype. This sequence joins TRBV7-9 and TRBJ2-3; 9 bases line up with TRBD2. The germline V gene has CDR1 SEHNR and CDR2 FQNEAQ (reference sequence). Trimming cost V 5 bases and J 4 bases; bases outside gene matches: 10. CDR3 size: 16 residues. The CDR3 sequence is CASSPLAGRDSDTQYF. The CDR3 DNA is TGTGCCAGCAGCCCTCTAGCGGGGAGGGACTCAGATACGCAGTATTTT. The complete variable domain, with remaining parts taken from reference TRBV7-9 and TRBJ2-3, reads DTGVSQNPRHKITKRGQNVTFRCDPISEHNRLYWYRQTLGQGPEFLTYFQNEAQLEKSRLLSDRFSAERPKGSFSTLEIQRTEQGDSAMYLCASSPLAGRDSDTQYFGPGTRLTVL.

Many counts were recorded for this clonotype. The chain recombines TRBV3-1 with TRBJ2-7, with 9 bases lining up with TRBD1. Germline lookup yields CDR1 LGHDT and CDR2 YNNKEL (reference sequence). The V gene end was trimmed by 3 bases and the J gene end by 7 bases; junction bases not matched to a gene: 7. The CDR3 has 14 amino acids. For the CDR3, the DNA is TGTGCCAGCAGCCATAGGGACAGGGCTTGGGAGCAGTACTTC. Protein sequence: CASSHRDRAWEQYF.

This clonotype was detected many times. The V and J genes are TRBV11-2 and TRBJ1-4, with D unclear. The CDR3 has 15 residues. The germline V and J ends were trimmed by 2 bases and 2 bases, with 9 bases remaining between them. Germline CDR1 reads SGHAT; CDR2 reads FQNNGV. The CDR3 reads CASSLLGNTNEKLFF. For the CDR3, the DNA is TGTGCCAGCAGCTTATTAGGGAATACTAATGAAAAACTGTTTTTT.

In its sample, this clonotype was seen many times. J is TRBJ2-4 and V is TRBV3-1, with 7 bases lining up with TRBD2. With V trimmed by 4 bases and J by 1 base, 4 bases remained unmatched. This CDR3 contains 15 residues. Germline CDR1 is LGHDT and CDR2 is YNNKEL (reference sequence). CDR3 coding DNA: TGTGCCAGCAGCCCAACAGCGGGGGCCAAAAACATTCAGTACTTC. Amino acid sequence: CASSPTAGAKNIQYF.

This clonotype was counted ten times or more. The chain recombines TRBV12-3 or TRBV12-4 with TRBJ2-5; 10 bases fit TRBD2. Trimming at V came to 5 bases and at J to 11 bases, leaving 17 bases not matched to a gene. The length of the CDR3 is 16 residues. This CDR3 reads CASSERPGLASSAQYF. CDR3 in DNA: TGTGCCAGCAGTGAACGGCCGGGACTAGCGAGTTCTGCTCAGTACTTC.

This clonotype was picked up a small number of times. This chain joins TRBV5-4 and TRBJ2-2; D gene uncertain. Germline CDR1 and CDR2: SGHNT and YYREEE (reference sequence). CDR3 length equals 13 residues. With 0 bases removed from V and 6 bases from J, the gap between germline ends came to 6 bases. CDR3 protein: CASSLDVSGELFF. The CDR3 nucleotides read TGTGCCAGCAGCTTGGACGTTTCCGGGGAGCTGTTTTTT.

The sample holds a few counts of this clonotype. This chain joins TRBV5-6 and TRBJ2-6; D is unresolved. V lost 2 bases to trimming and J lost 1 base, with 7 bases between them. The CDR3 is made up of 15 amino acids. The germline V gene encodes CDR1 SGHDT and CDR2 YYEEEE. The chain's CDR3 is CASSFLQSGANVLTF. The CDR3 coding sequence is TGTGCCAGCAGCTTCCTCCAATCTGGGGCCAACGTCCTGACTTTC.

This clonotype was seen many times. The V and J genes are TRBV11-2 and TRBJ2-6; no reliable D call. Per germline, CDR1 SGHAT and CDR2 FQNNGV. This CDR3 is 15 amino acids long. Between the trimmed V and J ends, which lost 2 bases and 4 bases, there was a span of 9 bases. CDR3 sequence: CASSLNTYGANVLTF. CDR3 nucleotide sequence: TGTGCCAGCAGCTTAAACACCTACGGGGCCAACGTCCTGACTTTC.